The 9 T cell receptor beta chains in this list originate from one sample, sequenced in a study of glioma-infiltrating T cells after dendritic cell vaccination. Using immunoSEQ multiplex PCR, the repertoire was profiled, and TCRdb retains in-frame clones only, with some absent. The sample lists approximately 82,000 clones, approximately 90% occurring once. Sequenced material: blood, taken before dendritic cell vaccination. These receptors originate from a human donor with glioblastoma.

The chain recombines TRBV6-5 with TRBJ1-1; D is unclear. Germline CDR1 MNHEY, CDR2 SVGAGI. Trimming took 0 bases from V and 5 from J, leaving 7 bases between them. The CDR3 contains 13 residues. As DNA, the CDR3 is TGTGCCAGCAGTTACTCGGCGGGGACTGAAGCTTTCTTT. This translates into CASSYSAGTEAFF.

The chain recombines TRBV2 with TRBJ2-4, with D possibly matching TRBD1 (6 bases). Trimming cost V 5 bases and J 6 bases, with 11 bases left between them. Germline assignment: CDR1 SNHLY and CDR2 FYNNEI. The CDR3 has 13 amino acids. CDR3 DNA sequence: TGTGCCAGCAGTTCAGGACAGAGAAACATTCAGTACTTC. Its translation is CASSSGQRNIQYF.

The chain couples TRBV18 to TRBJ2-7; 7 nucleotides match TRBD1. Trimming cost V 2 bases and J 0 bases; bases outside gene matches: 1. Germline loops: CDR1 KGHSH, CDR2 LQKENI. The CDR3 has 14 amino acids. The CDR3 region has the DNA TGTGCCAGCTCACCAGGGACAGCCTCCTACGAGCAGTACTTC. Translated: CASSPGTASYEQYF. Variable domain in full (rest from reference TRBV18 and TRBJ2-7): NAGVMQNPRHLVRRRGQEARLRCSPMKGHSHVYWYRQLPEEGLKFMVYLQKENIIDESGMPKERFSAEFPKEGPSILRIQQVVRGDSAAYFCASSPGTASYEQYFGPGTRLTVT.

The CDR3 bases are TGCGCCAGCAGCTCAACAGGGGATTCTAACTATGGCTACACCTTC. It encodes CASSSTGDSNYGYTF. The gene calls are TRBV5-1 and TRBJ1-2, with 7 positions matching TRBD1. This CDR3 is built from 15 residues. The ends lost 3 bases at V and 0 bases at J; junction bases unmatched: 5. Germline values: CDR1 SGHRS, CDR2 YFSETQ.

The CDR3 DNA sequence: TGCGCCAGCAGACCGGACATAGACGTGAACACCGGGGAGCTGTTTTTT. Translating it yields CASRPDIDVNTGELFF. The chain joins TRBV5-1 to TRBJ2-2; tentative D call: TRBD1 (5 bases). The CDR3 consists of 16 residues. Germline lookup yields CDR1 SGHRS and CDR2 YFSETQ. V was clipped by 5 bases and J by 1 base, with 15 bases between them. Full variable domain (remainder filled in from reference TRBV5-1 and TRBJ2-2): KAGVTQTPRYLIKTRGQQVTLSCSPISGHRSVSWYQQTPGQGLQFLFEYFSETQRNKGNFPGRFSGRQFSNSRSEMNVSTLELGDSALYLCASRPDIDVNTGELFFGEGSRLTVL.

This chain joins TRBV7-8 and TRBJ1-5; 9 bases are shared with TRBD1. Germline loops: CDR1 SGHVS, CDR2 FQNEAQ. The junction had 1 base not matched to a gene; V was cut back by 2 bases and J by 5 bases. The CDR3 runs 14 residues. In DNA form, the CDR3 reads TGTGCCAGCAGCTTAAGGGACAGGGATCAGCCCCAGCATTTT. Translating it yields CASSLRDRDQPQHF.

The chain recombines TRBV2 with TRBJ2-1; unclear D gene. The V gene's germline CDR1 is SNHLY and CDR2 FYNNEI. V was shortened by 5 bases and J by 6 bases, with 14 bases between the two germline ends. CDR3 length: 14 amino acids. CDR3 nucleotides: TGTGCCAGCAGTTTGACGGAGCCTCTCAATGAGCAGTTCTTC. Its translation: CASSLTEPLNEQFF.

The V and J genes are TRBV11-3 and TRBJ1-2, with no clear D. V was pared by 4 bases and J by 2 bases, with 11 bases between. Germline values: CDR1 SGHNT, CDR2 YENEEA. The CDR3 sequence is 14 residues long. The CDR3 loop is CASSSLGGNYGYTF. Written as DNA, the CDR3 is TGTGCCAGCAGCTCCCTAGGAGGGAACTATGGCTACACCTTC.

The gene calls are TRBV5-1 and TRBJ2-5; maybe TRBD2 (5 bases). Germline V lookup: CDR1 SGHRS, CDR2 YFSETQ. Trimming left V 5 bases short and J 3 bases short, with 14 bases between. The CDR3 extends over 14 amino acids. In DNA, the CDR3 is TGCGCCAGCAGAATTGGCCGGGGTGAAGAGACCCAGTACTTC. Its translation is CASRIGRGEETQYF.